This TCR beta chain was obtained from a study of identifying expanded T cells in peripheral blood. Overall study findings and caveats: Over approximately two and four weeks, about 17 and 20 clones changed, versus approximately 1.2 between replicates.

Note on this clone: Its antigen is unidentified.

This CDR3 is built from 22 residues. During the collection period, no donor immune events like infections were recorded. Profiled with immunoSEQ multiplex PCR; TCRdb holds only in-frame clones, not every one. The table records 90,000 to 100,000 clones, about 88% of them present only once. The receptor was isolated from a person aged 18 to 70 in good health. Sequenced material: blood. The chain employs TRBV1 and TRBJ2-3; the table's D call, TRBD2, was not checked against the DNA. TRBV1 is designated a pseudogene. Written as DNA, the CDR3 is TGCACCAGCAGCCAAGAAACCGCGGCCCTAGCGGGAGGGATTCCTAGCACAGATACGCAGTATTTT. Translation gives CTSSQETAALAGGIPSTDTQYF.